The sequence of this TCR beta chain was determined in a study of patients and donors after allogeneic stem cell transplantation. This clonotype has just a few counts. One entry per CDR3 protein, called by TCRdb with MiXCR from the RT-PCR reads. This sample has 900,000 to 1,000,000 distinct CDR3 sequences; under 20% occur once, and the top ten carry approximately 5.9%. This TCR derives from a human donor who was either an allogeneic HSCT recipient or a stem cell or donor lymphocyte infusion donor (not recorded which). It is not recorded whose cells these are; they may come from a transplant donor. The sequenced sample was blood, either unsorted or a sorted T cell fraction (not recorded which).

The CDR3 DNA reads as TGTGCCAGCAGTGACTTACTCGTTGGGGAGCAGTTCTTC. Its protein is CASSDLLVGEQFF. The V gene is TRBV25-1, the J gene TRBJ2-1; D is undetermined. With 3 bases removed from V and 10 bases from J, the gap between germline ends came to 13 bases. The CDR3 has 13 amino acids. The germline CDR1 and CDR2 sequences are MGHDK and SYGVNS.